This T cell receptor beta chain was captured in a study of T cells expressing NK-cell markers. Study-level information: It was from sorted CD3+CD56+NKG2C+, CD3+CD56+NKG2C- and CD3+CD56-NKG2C+ T cells that TCR beta repertoires came. Study outcomes and limitations: These clonotypes, the leaders elsewhere, also led the CD3+CD56-NKG2C+ fraction in a few donors. About six donors carried dominant NKG2C+ clonotypes that made up about 1.0-8% of their CD8+ T cells.

CDR3 length: 11 amino acids. TCRdb reanalyzed the 5' RACE reads and collapses them to one entry per CDR3 protein, without DNA. The sample totals 350,000 to 500,000 distinct CDR3 sequences. A remark on this clonotype: Its antigen is still unknown.

The genes are TRBV12-3 or TRBV12-4 and TRBJ2-2. The TCR was taken from a woman between 18 and 69 years old in good health. Material: blood T cells: a sorted CD56 or NKG2C T cell subset, CD4+ or CD8+ T cells, or bulk PBMC T cells (not recorded which). The chain's CDR3 is CASAQAGELFF.